These 12 T cell receptor beta chains share one sample of origin, sequenced in a study of T cells in tumors after PD-1 blockade. Assay used: immunoSEQ multiplex PCR; TCRdb lists only in-frame clones, some missing. Altogether some 24,000 clones are present, nearly 85% being singletons, with the ten largest covering 10% to 15%. Sequenced material: PBMCs, taken after anti-PD-1 treatment. The receptors shown here come from a human donor with basal cell carcinoma.

V is TRBV9 and J is TRBJ2-3; no firm D call. Germline V gene lookup returns CDR1 SGDLS and CDR2 YYNGEE. The CDR3 contains 14 residues. Trimming left V 4 bases short and J 2 bases short, with 11 bases between. Here the CDR3 DNA reads TGTGCCAGCAGCCCACGACTGGTCACAGATACGCAGTATTTT. It codes for CASSPRLVTDTQYF. The whole variable domain, remainder taken from reference TRBV9 and TRBJ2-3, is DSGVTQTPKHLITATGQRVTLRCSPRSGDLSVYWYQQSLDQGLQFLIQYYNGEERAKGNILERFSAQQFPDLHSELNLSSLELGDSALYFCASSPRLVTDTQYFGPGTRLTVL.

This clone has just a few counts. The chain carries TRBV7-8 and TRBJ1-5; D uncertain. CDR1 and CDR2 (germline): SGHVS, FQNEAQ. V lost 0 bases to trimming and J lost 7 bases, with 7 bases between them. CDR3 length equals 13 residues. The DNA for the CDR3 is TGTGCCAGCAGCTTAGCGCCCCCGCAGCCCCAGCATTTT. Translating gives CASSLAPPQPQHF.

V usage is TRBV4-1 and J usage is TRBJ1-1, with no clear D. The CDR3 is 17 residues long. The V and J ends lost 1 base and 4 bases respectively, with 19 bases between them. Per the germline V gene, CDR1 is MGHRA and CDR2 is YSYEKL. DNA of the CDR3: TGCGCCAGCAGCCAAGGTACGCGAAGTCCTCGAATCACTGAAGCTTTCTTT. This translates into CASSQGTRSPRITEAFF.

This clone was found a few times. V usage is TRBV5-1 and J usage is TRBJ2-2; 7 bases are shared with TRBD1. Germline V gives CDR1 SGHRS, CDR2 YFSETQ. The CDR3 is 16 amino acids. The V gene end was trimmed by 4 bases and the J gene end by 1 base; junction bases not matched to a gene: 7. CDR3 sequence: CASSPTGDRNTGELFF. The CDR3, as DNA: TGCGCCAGCAGCCCAACTGGGGACAGGAACACCGGGGAGCTGTTTTTT.

The CDR3 loop is CASSLVGGGGQPQHF. CDR3 DNA: TGTGCCAGCAGCTTAGTTGGAGGGGGAGGGCAGCCCCAGCATTTT. The chain is built from TRBV7-2 and TRBJ1-5, with D tentatively TRBD1 (6 bases). The germline gives CDR1 SGHTA, CDR2 FQGNSA. Trimming removed 1 base at V and 7 bases at J, with 14 bases between. The CDR3 covers 15 residues.

This clone appeared once. V is TRBV19 and J is TRBJ1-4; D might be TRBD1 (6 bases). The CDR3 is 17 residues long. Per germline, CDR1 LNHDA and CDR2 SQIVND (reference sequence). With 2 bases removed from V and 5 bases from J, the gap between germline ends came to 18 bases. The CDR3 loop is CASSILSQRGLNEKLFF. For the CDR3, the DNA is TGTGCCAGTAGTATATTGAGTCAGCGGGGGCTGAATGAAAAACTGTTTTTT. Looking up the rest from reference TRBV19 and TRBJ1-4 gives the full variable domain: DGGITQSPKYLFRKEGQNVTLSCEQNLNHDAMYWYRQDPGQGLRLIYYSQIVNDFQKGDIAEGYSVSREKKESFPLTVTSAQKNPTAFYLCASSILSQRGLNEKLFFGSGTQLSVL.

The chain joins TRBV7-9 to TRBJ1-4; D is possibly TRBD1 (5 bases). Germline-derived CDR1 and CDR2 are SEHNR and FQNEAQ (reference sequence). V lost 6 bases, J lost 0 bases, and 11 bases lay in between. The CDR3 loop spans 15 amino acids. The CDR3 loop is CASRQGEATNEKLFF. The CDR3, as DNA: TGTGCCAGCAGGCAAGGGGAGGCAACTAATGAAAAACTGTTTTTT.

This rearrangement joins TRBV3-1 (or the pseudogene TRBV3-2) to TRBJ1-4; TRBD1 agrees at 8 bases. CDR3 length equals 14 residues. Losses at the gene ends were 5 bases for V and 3 bases for J; bases not matched to a gene: 2. Germline V gene data show CDR1 as LGHDT and CDR2 as YNNKEL (reference sequence). CDR3 sequence (DNA): TGTGCCAGCAGCGACAGGGGAGCTAATGAAAAACTGTTTTTT. Its translation is CASSDRGANEKLFF.

This clone was recorded a few times. The CDR3 sequence is CAIRRGDYEQYF. The CDR3 nucleotides read TGTGCCATCAGGCGGGGTGACTACGAGCAGTACTTC. The chain combines TRBV10-3 with TRBJ2-7; maybe TRBD2 (6 bases). Looked up from germline, CDR1 is ENHRY and CDR2 is SYGVKD. Trimming stripped 6 bases from V and 3 bases from J, with 9 bases between. The CDR3 loop spans 12 amino acids.

This clone appeared once. The chain recombines TRBV3-1 (or the pseudogene TRBV3-2) with TRBJ2-5; TRBD1 or TRBD2 may be the D gene (5 bases each). Trimming took 4 bases from V and 9 from J, leaving 18 bases between them. CDR1 LGHDT and CDR2 YNNKEL come from the germline V gene (reference sequence). The CDR3 contains 14 residues. CDR3 in DNA: TGTGCCAGCAGCCTACTAAGCGGACAATCGCCCCAGTACTTC. This gives the protein CASSLLSGQSPQYF.

This chain uses TRBV7-9 with TRBJ2-5; the match to TRBD2 covers 11 bases. This CDR3 is 15 amino acids long. The V gene end was trimmed by 1 base and the J gene end by 6 bases; junction bases not matched to a gene: 4. Germline V gene sequence: CDR1 SEHNR, CDR2 FQNEAQ (reference sequence). The CDR3 DNA reads TGTGCCAGCAGCTTAGAAGTAGCGGGGGGGCAGACCCAGTACTTC. Amino acids: CASSLEVAGGQTQYF. Together with reference TRBV7-9 and TRBJ2-5, the CDR3 gives the full variable domain: DTGVSQNPRHKITKRGQNVTFRCDPISEHNRLYWYRQTLGQGPEFLTYFQNEAQLEKSRLLSDRFSAERPKGSFSTLEIQRTEQGDSAMYLCASSLEVAGGQTQYFGPGTRLLVL.

The genes are TRBV6-5 and TRBJ2-5; 11 bases are a match to TRBD2. This CDR3 is built from 14 residues. V lost 6 bases, J lost 5 bases, and 5 bases stayed unmatched. CDR1 and CDR2 (germline): MNHEY, SVGAGI. CDR3 residues: CASRVAGGLETQYF. DNA of the CDR3: TGTGCCAGCAGAGTAGCGGGGGGGCTGGAGACCCAGTACTTC.